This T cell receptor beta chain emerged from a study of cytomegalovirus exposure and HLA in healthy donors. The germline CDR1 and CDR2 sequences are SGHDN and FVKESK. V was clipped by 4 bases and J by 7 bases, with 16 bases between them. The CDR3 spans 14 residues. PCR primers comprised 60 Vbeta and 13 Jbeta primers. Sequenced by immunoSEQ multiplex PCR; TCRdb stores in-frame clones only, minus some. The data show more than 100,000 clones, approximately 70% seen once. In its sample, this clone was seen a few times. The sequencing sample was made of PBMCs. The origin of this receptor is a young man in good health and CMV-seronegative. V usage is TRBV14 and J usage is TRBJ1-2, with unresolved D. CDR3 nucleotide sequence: TGTGCCAGCAGCCCGGGGTGGAGAGGAGCTGGCTACACCTTC. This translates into CASSPGWRGAGYTF. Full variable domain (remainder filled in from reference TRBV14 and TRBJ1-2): EAGVTQFPSHSVIEKGQTVTLRCDPISGHDNLYWYRRVMGKEIKFLLHFVKESKQDESGMPNNRFLAERTGGTYSTLKVQPAELEDSGVYFCASSPGWRGAGYTFGSGTRLTVV.